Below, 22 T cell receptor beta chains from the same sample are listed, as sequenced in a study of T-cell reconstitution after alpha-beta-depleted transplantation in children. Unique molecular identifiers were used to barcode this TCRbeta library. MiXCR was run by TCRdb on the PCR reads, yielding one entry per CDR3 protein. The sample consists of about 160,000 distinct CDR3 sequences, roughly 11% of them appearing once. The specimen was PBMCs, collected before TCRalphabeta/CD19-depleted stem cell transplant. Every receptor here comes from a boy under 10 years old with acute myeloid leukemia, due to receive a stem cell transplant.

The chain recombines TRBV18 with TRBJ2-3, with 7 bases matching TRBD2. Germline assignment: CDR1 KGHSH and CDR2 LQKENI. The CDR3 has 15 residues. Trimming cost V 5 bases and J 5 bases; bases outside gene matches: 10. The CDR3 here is CASSGSAGAKDTQYF. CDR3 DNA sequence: TGTGCCAGCTCAGGGTCCGCGGGAGCAAAAGATACGCAGTATTTT.

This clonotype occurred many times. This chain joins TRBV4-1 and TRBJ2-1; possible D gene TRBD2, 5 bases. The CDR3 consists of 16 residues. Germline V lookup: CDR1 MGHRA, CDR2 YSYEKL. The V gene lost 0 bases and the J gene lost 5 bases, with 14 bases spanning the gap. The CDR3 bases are TGCGCCAGCAGCCAAGAGGGAAGGACTGTTGACAATGAGCAGTTCTTC. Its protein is CASSQEGRTVDNEQFF.

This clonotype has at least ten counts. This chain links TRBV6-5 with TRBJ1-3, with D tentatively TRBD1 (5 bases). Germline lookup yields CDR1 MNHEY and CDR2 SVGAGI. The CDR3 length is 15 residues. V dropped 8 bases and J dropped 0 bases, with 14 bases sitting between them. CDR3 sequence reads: CASSPDRGSGNTIYF. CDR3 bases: TGTGCCAGCTCACCCGACAGAGGCTCTGGAAACACCATATATTTT.

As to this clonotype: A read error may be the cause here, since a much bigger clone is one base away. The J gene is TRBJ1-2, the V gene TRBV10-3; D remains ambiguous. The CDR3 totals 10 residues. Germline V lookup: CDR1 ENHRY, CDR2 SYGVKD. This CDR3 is CAIRDYGDTF. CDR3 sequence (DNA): TGTGCCATCAGAGACTATGGCGACACCTTC.

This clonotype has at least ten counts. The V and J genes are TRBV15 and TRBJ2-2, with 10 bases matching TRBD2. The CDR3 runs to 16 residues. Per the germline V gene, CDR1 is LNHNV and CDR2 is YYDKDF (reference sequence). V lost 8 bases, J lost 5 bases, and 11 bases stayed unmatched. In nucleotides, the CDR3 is TGTGCCACCTCGGAGCGGGAGGGCAAGAGGACCGGGGAGCTGTTTTTT. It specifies CATSEREGKRTGELFF.

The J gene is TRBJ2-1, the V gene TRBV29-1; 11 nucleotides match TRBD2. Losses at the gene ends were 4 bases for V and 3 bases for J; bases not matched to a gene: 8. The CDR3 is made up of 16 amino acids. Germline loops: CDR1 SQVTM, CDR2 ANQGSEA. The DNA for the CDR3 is TGCAGCGTTGGGCGTAGCGGGAGGGATCTCTACAATGAGCAGTTCTTC. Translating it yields CSVGRSGRDLYNEQFF.

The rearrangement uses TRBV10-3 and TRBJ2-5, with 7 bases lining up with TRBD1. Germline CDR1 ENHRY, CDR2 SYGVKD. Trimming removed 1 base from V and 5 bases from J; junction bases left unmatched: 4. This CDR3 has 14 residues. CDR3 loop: CAISELGGVETQYF. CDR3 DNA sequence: TGTGCCATCAGTGAGTTAGGGGGCGTGGAGACCCAGTACTTC.

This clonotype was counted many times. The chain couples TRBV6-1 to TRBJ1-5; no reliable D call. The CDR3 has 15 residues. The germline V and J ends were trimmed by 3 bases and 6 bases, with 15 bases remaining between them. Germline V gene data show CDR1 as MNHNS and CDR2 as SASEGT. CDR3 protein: CASSELGLGGQPQHF. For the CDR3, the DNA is TGTGCCAGCAGTGAGCTCGGTCTGGGAGGTCAGCCCCAGCATTTT.

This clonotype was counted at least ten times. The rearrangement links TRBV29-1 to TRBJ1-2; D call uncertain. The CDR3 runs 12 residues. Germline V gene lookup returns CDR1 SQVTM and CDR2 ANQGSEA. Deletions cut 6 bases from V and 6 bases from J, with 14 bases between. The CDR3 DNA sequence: TGCAGCGTAGCTTCGGAACCCCATGGCTACACCTTC. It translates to CSVASEPHGYTF.

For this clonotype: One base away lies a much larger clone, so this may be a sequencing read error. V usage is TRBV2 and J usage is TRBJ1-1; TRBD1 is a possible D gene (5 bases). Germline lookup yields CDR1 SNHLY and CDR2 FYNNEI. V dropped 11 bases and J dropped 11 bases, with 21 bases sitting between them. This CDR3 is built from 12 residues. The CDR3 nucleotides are TGTGCCTATCTGGGGAGGGGCCCAGCGGCTTTCTTT. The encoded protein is CAYLGRGPAAFF.

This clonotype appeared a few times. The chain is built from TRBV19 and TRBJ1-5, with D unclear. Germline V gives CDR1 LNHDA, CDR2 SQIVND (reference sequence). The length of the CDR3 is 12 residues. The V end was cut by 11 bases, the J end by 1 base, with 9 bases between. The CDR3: CAQLRSNQPQHF. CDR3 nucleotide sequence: TGTGCCCAATTGAGGAGCAATCAGCCCCAGCATTTT. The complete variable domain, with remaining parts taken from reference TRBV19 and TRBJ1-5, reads DGGITQSPKYLFRKEGQNVTLSCEQNLNHDAMYWYRQDPGQGLRLIYYSQIVNDFQKGDIAEGYSVSREKKESFPLTVTSAQKNPTAFYLCAQLRSNQPQHFGDGTRLSIL.

CDR3 nucleotide sequence: TGCAGCGGATTGGGACAGGGGAACACTGAAGCTTTCTTT. It codes for CSGLGQGNTEAFF. This chain joins TRBV29-1 and TRBJ1-1, with 9 bases aligning to TRBD1. The CDR3 is 13 residues long. V lost 7 bases and J lost 1; bases outside the gene matches: 4. Germline V gene data show CDR1 as SQVTM and CDR2 as ANQGSEA.

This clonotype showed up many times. The CDR3 region has the DNA TGTGCCATCAGTGAGTCAGGGGGGTGGAATCAGCCCCAGCATTTT. Amino acid sequence: CAISESGGWNQPQHF. The rearrangement joins TRBV10-3 to TRBJ1-5; D might be TRBD1 (6 bases). The V gene lost 0 bases and the J gene lost 4 bases, with 10 bases spanning the gap. The germline V gene encodes CDR1 ENHRY and CDR2 SYGVKD. This CDR3 contains 15 residues.

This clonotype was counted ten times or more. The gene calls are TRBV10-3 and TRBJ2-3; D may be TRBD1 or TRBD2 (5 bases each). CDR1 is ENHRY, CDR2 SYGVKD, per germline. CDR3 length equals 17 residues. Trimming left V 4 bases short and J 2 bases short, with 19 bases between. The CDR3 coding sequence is TGTGCCATCAGTGTTCCCCCGTCCGGGGCGCCCACAGATACGCAGTATTTT. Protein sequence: CAISVPPSGAPTDTQYF.

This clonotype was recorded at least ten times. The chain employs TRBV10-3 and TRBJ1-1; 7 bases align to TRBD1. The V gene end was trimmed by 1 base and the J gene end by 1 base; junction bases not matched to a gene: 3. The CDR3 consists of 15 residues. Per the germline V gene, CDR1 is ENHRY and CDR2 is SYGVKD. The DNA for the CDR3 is TGTGCCATCAGTGAGTTGACAGGGTCGAACACTGAAGCTTTCTTT. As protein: CAISELTGSNTEAFF.

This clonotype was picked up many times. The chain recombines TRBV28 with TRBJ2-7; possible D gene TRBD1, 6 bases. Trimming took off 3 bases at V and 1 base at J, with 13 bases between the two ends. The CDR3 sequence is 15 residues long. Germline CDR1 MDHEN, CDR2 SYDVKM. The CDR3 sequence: CASSFGWQGSYEQYV. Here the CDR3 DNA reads TGTGCCAGCAGTTTCGGTTGGCAGGGGTCCTACGAGCAGTACGTC.

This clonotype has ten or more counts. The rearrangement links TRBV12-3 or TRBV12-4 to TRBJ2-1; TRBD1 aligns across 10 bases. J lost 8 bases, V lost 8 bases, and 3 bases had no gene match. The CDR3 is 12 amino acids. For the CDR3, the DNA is TGTGCCAGCTCGGACAGGGGGGATGAGCAGTTCTTC. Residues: CASSDRGDEQFF.

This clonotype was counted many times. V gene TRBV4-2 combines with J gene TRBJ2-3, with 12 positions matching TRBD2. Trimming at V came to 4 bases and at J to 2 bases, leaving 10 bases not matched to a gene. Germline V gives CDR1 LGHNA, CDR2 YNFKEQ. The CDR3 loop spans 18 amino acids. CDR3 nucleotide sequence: TGTGCCAGCAGCCCTTTTTCTAGCGGGAGGGGGTACACAGATACGCAGTATTTT. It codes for CASSPFSSGRGYTDTQYF.

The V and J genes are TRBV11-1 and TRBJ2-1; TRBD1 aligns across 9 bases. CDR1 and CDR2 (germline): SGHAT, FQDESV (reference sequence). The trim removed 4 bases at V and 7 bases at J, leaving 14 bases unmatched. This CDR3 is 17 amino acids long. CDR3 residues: CASSWSTDRGPWNEQFF. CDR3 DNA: TGTGCCAGCAGCTGGAGCACGGACAGGGGTCCGTGGAATGAGCAGTTCTTC.

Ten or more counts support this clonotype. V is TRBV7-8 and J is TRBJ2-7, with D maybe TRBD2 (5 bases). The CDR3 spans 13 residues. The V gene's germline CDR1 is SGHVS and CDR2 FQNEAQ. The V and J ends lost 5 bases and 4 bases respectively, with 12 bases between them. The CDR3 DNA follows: TGTGCCAGCAGCCTCCGGGGATCTTACGAGCAGTACGTC. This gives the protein CASSLRGSYEQYV.

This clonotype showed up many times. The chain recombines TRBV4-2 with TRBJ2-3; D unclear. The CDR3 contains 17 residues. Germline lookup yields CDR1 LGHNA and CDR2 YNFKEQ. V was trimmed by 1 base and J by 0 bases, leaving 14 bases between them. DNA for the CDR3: TGTGCCAGCAGCCAAGTAGGAGATGGCTCTAGCACAGATACGCAGTATTTT. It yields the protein CASSQVGDGSSTDTQYF.

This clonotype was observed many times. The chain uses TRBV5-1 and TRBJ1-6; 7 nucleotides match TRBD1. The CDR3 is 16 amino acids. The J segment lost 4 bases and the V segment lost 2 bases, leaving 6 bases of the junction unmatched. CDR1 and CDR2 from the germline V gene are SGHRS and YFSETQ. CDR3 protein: CASSLTGDPYNSPLHF. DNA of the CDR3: TGCGCCAGCAGCTTAACAGGGGACCCATATAATTCACCCCTCCACTTT.